This T cell receptor (beta chain) was captured in a study of cytomegalovirus exposure and HLA in healthy donors. Regarding the study as a whole: TCR beta V segments were, for the most part, productive about 87% or about 30% of the time in an earlier analysis.

Primers: 60 Vbeta forward and 13 Jbeta reverse. The protocol was immunoSEQ multiplex PCR, while the TCRdb copy is restricted to in-frame clones and leaves out a portion. This sample's table has 120,000 to 150,000 clones. The V gene lost 2 bases and the J gene lost 1 base, with 5 bases spanning the gap. This CDR3 has 13 amino acids. Looked up from germline, CDR1 is SGHTA and CDR2 is FQGTGA. Concerning this clone: The antigen remains unidentified.

The chain carries TRBV7-3 and TRBJ1-1; no clear D gene. Sequenced sample: PBMCs. This receptor was taken from a young woman in good health and CMV-seronegative. The CDR3 bases are TGTGCCAGCAGCTTATTCAAGAACACTGAAGCTTTCTTT. As protein: CASSLFKNTEAFF. The whole variable domain, filled in from reference TRBV7-3 and TRBJ1-1, reads GAGVSQTPSNKVTEKGKYVELRCDPISGHTALYWYRQSLGQGPEFLIYFQGTGAADDSGLPNDRFFAVRPEGSVSTLKIQRTERGDSAVYLCASSLFKNTEAFFGQGTRLTVV.